This T cell receptor beta chain was sequenced for a study of T cells in Graves' hyperthyroidism and ophthalmopathy. This clonotype came up a few times. Antigen: not known. What was amplified from RNA transcripts were TCR beta CDR3 regions. A set of HTBI primers served as the primers for a first-round RT-PCR of the TCR CDR3. TCRdb itself ran the multiplex PCR reads through MiXCR, one entry per CDR3 protein. The sample includes 650,000 to 850,000 distinct CDR3 sequences, approximately 18% of them seen just once. General observations from the study: Blood held most thyroid clonotypes expanded above 0.001 frequency.

Germline CDR1 SGHVS, CDR2 FQNEAQ. V lost 5 bases, J lost 4 bases, and 15 bases stayed unmatched. The CDR3 has 18 amino acids. The clonotype was recovered from a woman between 50 and 59 years old with Graves' hyperthyroidism that later progressed to Graves' ophthalmopathy. This chain uses TRBV7-8 with TRBJ1-5; 9 bases are a match to TRBD1. The sequenced material came from blood. CDR3 sequence: CASSPEPDRQGGNQPQHF. The CDR3 DNA reads as TGTGCCAGCAGCCCCGAGCCCGATCGACAGGGGGGAAATCAGCCCCAGCATTTT.